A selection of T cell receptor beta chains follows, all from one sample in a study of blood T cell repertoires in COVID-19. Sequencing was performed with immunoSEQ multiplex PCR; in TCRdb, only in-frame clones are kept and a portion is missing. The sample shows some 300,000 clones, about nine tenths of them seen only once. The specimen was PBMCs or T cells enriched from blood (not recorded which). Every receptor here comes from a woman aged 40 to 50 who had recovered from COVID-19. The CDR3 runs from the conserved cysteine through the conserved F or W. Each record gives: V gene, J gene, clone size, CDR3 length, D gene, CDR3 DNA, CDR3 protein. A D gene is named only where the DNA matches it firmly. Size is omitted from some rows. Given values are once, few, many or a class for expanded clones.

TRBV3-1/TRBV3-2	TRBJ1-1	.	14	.	TGTGCCAGCAGCCACCTCAGGGTTCACACTGAAGCTTTCTTT	CASSHLRVHTEAFF
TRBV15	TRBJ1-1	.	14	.	TGTGCCACCAGCAGAGATCCGCAGCGGGGTGAAGCTTTCTTT	CATSRDPQRGEAFF
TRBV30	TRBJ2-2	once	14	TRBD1	TGTGCCTGGAGCAGGGGGCCTAACACCGGGGAGCTGTTTTTT	CAWSRGPNTGELFF
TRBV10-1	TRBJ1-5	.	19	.	TGCGCCAGCAGAGATCGAACCCAGGCGGGGCACGTTAAGAATCAGCCCCAGCATTTT	CASRDRTQAGHVKNQPQHF
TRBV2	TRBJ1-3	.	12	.	TGTGCCAGCAGTCTATATGGAAACACCATATATTTT	CASSLYGNTIYF
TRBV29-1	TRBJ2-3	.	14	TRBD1	TGCAGCGCAGGGACAGGGGAGGATGCAGATACGCAGTATTTT	CSAGTGEDADTQYF
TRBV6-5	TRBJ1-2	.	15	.	TGTGCCAGCAGTTCCGACAGGCCGGCTAACTATGGCTACACCTTC	CASSSDRPANYGYTF
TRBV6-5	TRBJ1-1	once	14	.	TGTGCCAGCAGTTACTCAGGGGTCTCCACTGAAGCTTTCTTT	CASSYSGVSTEAFF
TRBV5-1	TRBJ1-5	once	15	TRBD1	TGCGCCAGCAGCTTGGGGACAGGACTCAATCAGCCCCAGCATTTT	CASSLGTGLNQPQHF
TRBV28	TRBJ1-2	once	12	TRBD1	TGTGCCAGCAGCCCCGGACAGGTCGGCTACACCTTC	CASSPGQVGYTF
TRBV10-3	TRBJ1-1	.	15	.	TGTGCCATCAGTGACAGGGGCAGAGCGAACACTGAAGCTTTCTTT	CAISDRGRANTEAFF
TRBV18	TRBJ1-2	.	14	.	TGTGCCAGCTCAACCCCACAGGGAAACTATGGCTACACCTTC	CASSTPQGNYGYTF
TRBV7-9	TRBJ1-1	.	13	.	TGTGCCAGCAGCCTGGGACAAAACACTGAAGCTTTCTTT	CASSLGQNTEAFF
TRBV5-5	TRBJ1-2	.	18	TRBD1	TGTGCCAGCAGCTTAAGCCCGGCAGGGGGCATTTTGAGCTATGGCTACACCTTC	CASSLSPAGGILSYGYTF
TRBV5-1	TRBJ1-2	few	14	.	TGCGCCAGCAGCTTGGCCCCACATGCATATGGCTACACCTTC	CASSLAPHAYGYTF
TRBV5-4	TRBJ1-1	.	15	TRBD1	TGTGCCAGCAGCTTGGATCAGACAGGGATCACTGAAGCTTTCTTT	CASSLDQTGITEAFF
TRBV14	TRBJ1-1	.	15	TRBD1	TGTGCCAGCAGCGCCCTGGGACAGGGAGGGACTGAAGCTTTCTTT	CASSALGQGGTEAFF
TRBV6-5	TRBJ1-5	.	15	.	TGTGCCAGCAGTTTAGACAGGTCTAGCAATCAGCCCCAGCATTTT	CASSLDRSSNQPQHF
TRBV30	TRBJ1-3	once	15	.	TGTGCCTGGAGTGTACGCAGGGGTACTGGAAACACCATATATTTT	CAWSVRRGTGNTIYF
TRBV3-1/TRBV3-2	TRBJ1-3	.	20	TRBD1	TGTGCCAGCAGCCAAGATGAGGGACAGGGACCGGAGGACTCTGGAAACACCATATATTTT	CASSQDEGQGPEDSGNTIYF
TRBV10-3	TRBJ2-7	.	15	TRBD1	TGTGCCAGCAAGAATGACAGGGGTGCATCGTACGAGCAGTACTTC	CASKNDRGASYEQYF
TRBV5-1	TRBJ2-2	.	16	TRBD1	TGCGCCAGCAGCTCGCCGGGACAGGCTATCACCGGGGAGCTGTTTTTT	CASSSPGQAITGELFF